This T cell receptor (beta chain) was observed in a study of cytomegalovirus exposure and HLA in healthy donors. Across the study: Among 398 genotyped donors, approximately 80% fell in the Caucasian-associated ancestry cluster.

The PCR contained 60 Vbeta and 13 Jbeta primers. Using immunoSEQ multiplex PCR, the repertoire was profiled, and TCRdb retains in-frame clones only, with some absent. Found here are more than 90,000 clones; the top ten clones hold 6.8%. The CDR3 loop spans 14 amino acids. Germline CDR1 and CDR2: SEHNR and FQNEAQ (reference sequence). The V and J ends lost 9 bases and 3 bases, in that order; junction bases with no gene match: 11. The V gene is TRBV7-9, the J gene TRBJ2-7, with 7 bases lining up with TRBD2. Sequencing used PBMCs. This receptor was taken from a man aged 35 to 55 in good health and CMV-seropositive. The CDR3 region has the DNA TGTGCCAGTCGACCGGCTAGCGGCATCTACGAGCAGTACTTC. It yields the protein CASRPASGIYEQYF. The variable domain in full, completed from reference TRBV7-9 and TRBJ2-7, reads DTGVSQNPRHKITKRGQNVTFRCDPISEHNRLYWYRQTLGQGPEFLTYFQNEAQLEKSRLLSDRFSAERPKGSFSTLEIQRTEQGDSAMYLCASRPASGIYEQYFGPGTRLTVT.